This T cell receptor (beta chain) was sequenced for a study of T-cell reconstitution after alpha-beta-depleted transplantation in children. Preparation of the TCRbeta library used unique molecular identifiers. From the PCR reads, TCRdb called clonotypes with MiXCR, one entry per CDR3 protein. This sample has fewer than 25,000 distinct CDR3 sequences, with 11% found just once. This clonotype was recorded at least ten times. J lost 7 bases, V lost 5 bases, and 4 bases had no gene match. Germline CDR1 SGHVS, CDR2 FNYEAQ. CDR3 length: 12 amino acids. This receptor was taken from a human donor who donated a stem cell graft to a child with chronic granulomatous disease. The chain combines TRBV7-6 with TRBJ2-7; TRBD1 agrees at 8 bases. Sequencing was performed on PBMCs from the stem cell graft donor, taken from the stem cell graft. The CDR3 protein is CASSPGGWEQYF. DNA for the CDR3: TGTGCCAGCAGCCCAGGGGGCTGGGAGCAGTACTTC.